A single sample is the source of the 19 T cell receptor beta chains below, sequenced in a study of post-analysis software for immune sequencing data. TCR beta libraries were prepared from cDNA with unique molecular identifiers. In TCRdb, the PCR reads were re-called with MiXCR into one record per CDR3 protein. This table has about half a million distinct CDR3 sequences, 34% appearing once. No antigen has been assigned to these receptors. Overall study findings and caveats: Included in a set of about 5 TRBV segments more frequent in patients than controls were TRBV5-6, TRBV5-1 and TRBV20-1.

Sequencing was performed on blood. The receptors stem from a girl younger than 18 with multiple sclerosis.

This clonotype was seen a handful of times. The CDR3 loop reads CASSGWRQGANEQFF. The CDR3 DNA follows: TGTGCCAGCAGCGGCTGGAGACAGGGGGCCAATGAGCAGTTCTTC. This chain uses TRBV4-2 with TRBJ2-1; 10 positions agree with TRBD1. This CDR3 comprises 15 residues. V shed 5 bases, J shed 6 bases, and the junction held 7 bases outside the gene matches. Germline loops: CDR1 LGHNA, CDR2 YNFKEQ.

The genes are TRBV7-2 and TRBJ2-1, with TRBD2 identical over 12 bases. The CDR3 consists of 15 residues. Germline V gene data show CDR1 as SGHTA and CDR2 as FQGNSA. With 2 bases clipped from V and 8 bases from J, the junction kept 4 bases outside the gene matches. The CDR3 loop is CASSLLAGGRYEQFF. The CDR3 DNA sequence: TGTGCCAGCAGCTTACTAGCGGGGGGGCGGTATGAGCAGTTCTTC.

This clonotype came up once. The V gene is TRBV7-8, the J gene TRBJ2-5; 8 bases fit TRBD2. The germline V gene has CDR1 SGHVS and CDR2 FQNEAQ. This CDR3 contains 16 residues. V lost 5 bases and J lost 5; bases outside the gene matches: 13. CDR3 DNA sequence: TGTGCCAGCAGCATACCGACTAGCGACGACCGTGAGACCCAGTACTTC. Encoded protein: CASSIPTSDDRETQYF.

DNA for the CDR3: TGCGCCAGCAGCTTGGTAGGACAGGGGGGCGACGAGCAGTACTTC. Its translation is CASSLVGQGGDEQYF. The chain joins TRBV5-1 to TRBJ2-1, with TRBD1 matching 10 bases. Judging by the DNA end, TRBJ2-7 fits better; the J call may be wrong. CDR1 is SGHRS and CDR2 is YFSETQ in the germline V gene. CDR3 length equals 15 residues.

For the CDR3, the DNA is TGTGCCAGCAGGAAAAGTCACGAGCAGTACTTC. Protein product: CASRKSHEQYF. The V call is TRBV7-6, the J call TRBJ2-7; no clear D. Trimming stripped 6 bases from V and 5 bases from J, with 8 bases between. The CDR3 is 11 residues long. CDR1 and CDR2 from the germline V gene are SGHVS and FNYEAQ.

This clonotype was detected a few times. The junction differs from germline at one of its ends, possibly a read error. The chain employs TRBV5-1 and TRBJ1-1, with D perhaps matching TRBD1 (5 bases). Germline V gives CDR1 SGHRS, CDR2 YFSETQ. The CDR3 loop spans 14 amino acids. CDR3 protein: CASSLVRGNTEAFF. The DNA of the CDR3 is TGTGCCAGCAGCTTAGTTAGGGGGAACACTGAAGCTTTCTTT.

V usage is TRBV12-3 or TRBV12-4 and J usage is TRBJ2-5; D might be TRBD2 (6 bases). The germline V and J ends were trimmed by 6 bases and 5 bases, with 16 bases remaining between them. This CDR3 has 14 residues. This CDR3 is CASRYGGAGETQYF. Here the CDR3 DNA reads TGTGCCAGCAGATACGGGGGAGCCGGTGAGACCCAGTACTTC.

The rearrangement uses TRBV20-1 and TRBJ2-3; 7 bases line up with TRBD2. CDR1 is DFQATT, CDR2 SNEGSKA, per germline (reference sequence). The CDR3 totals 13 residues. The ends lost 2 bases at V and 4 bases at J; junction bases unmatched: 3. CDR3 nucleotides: TGCAGTGCTAGACGGGGGGTAGCAGATACGCAGTATTTT. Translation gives CSARRGVADTQYF.

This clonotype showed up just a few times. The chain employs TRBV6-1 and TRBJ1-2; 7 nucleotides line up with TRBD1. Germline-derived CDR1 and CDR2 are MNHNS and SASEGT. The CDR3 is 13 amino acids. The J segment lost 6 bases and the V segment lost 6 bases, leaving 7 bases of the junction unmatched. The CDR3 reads CASRVDREDGYTF. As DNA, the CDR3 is TGTGCCAGCAGGGTTGACAGGGAAGATGGCTACACCTTC.

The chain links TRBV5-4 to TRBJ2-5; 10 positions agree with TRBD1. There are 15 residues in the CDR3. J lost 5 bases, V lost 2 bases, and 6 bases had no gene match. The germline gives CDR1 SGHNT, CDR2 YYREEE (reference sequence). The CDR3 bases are TGTGCCAGCAGCTTTTGGACAGGGGGGTACGAGACCCAGTACTTC. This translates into CASSFWTGGYETQYF. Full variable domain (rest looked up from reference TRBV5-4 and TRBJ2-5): ETGVTQSPTHLIKTRGQQVTLRCSSQSGHNTVSWYQQALGQGPQFIFQYYREEENGRGNFPPRFSGLQFPNYSSELNVNALELDDSALYLCASSFWTGGYETQYFGPGTRLLVL.

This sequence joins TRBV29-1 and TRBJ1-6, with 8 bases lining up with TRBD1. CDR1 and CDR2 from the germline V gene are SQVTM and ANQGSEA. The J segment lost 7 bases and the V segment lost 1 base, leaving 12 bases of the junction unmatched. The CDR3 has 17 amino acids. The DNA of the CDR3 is TGCAGCGTTGAAGGTACAGGACTCAGGGACAGGAATTCACCCCTCCACTTT. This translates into CSVEGTGLRDRNSPLHF.

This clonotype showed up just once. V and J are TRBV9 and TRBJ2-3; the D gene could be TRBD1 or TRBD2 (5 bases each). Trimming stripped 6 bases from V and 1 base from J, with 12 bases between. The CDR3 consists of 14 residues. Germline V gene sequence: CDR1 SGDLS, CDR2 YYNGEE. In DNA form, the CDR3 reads TGTGCCAGCAACGAGGGGCAGGGCACAGATACGCAGTATTTT. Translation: CASNEGQGTDTQYF. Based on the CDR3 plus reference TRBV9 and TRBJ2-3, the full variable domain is DSGVTQTPKHLITATGQRVTLRCSPRSGDLSVYWYQQSLDQGLQFLIQYYNGEERAKGNILERFSAQQFPDLHSELNLSSLELGDSALYFCASNEGQGTDTQYFGPGTRLTVL.

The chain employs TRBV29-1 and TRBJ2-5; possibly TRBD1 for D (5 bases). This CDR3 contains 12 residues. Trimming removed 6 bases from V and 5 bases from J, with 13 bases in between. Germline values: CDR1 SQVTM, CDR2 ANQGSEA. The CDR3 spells CSVSRVGETQYF. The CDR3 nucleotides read TGCAGCGTATCCAGGGTTGGGGAGACCCAGTACTTC.

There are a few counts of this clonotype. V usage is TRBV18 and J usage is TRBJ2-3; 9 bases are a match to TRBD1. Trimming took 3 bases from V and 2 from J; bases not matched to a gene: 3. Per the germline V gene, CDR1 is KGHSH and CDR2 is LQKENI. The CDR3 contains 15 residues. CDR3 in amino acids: CASSPDRGITDTQYF. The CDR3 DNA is TGTGCCAGCTCACCCGACAGGGGGATCACAGATACGCAGTATTTT. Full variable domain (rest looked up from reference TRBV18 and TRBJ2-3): NAGVMQNPRHLVRRRGQEARLRCSPMKGHSHVYWYRQLPEEGLKFMVYLQKENIIDESGMPKERFSAEFPKEGPSILRIQQVVRGDSAAYFCASSPDRGITDTQYFGPGTRLTVL.

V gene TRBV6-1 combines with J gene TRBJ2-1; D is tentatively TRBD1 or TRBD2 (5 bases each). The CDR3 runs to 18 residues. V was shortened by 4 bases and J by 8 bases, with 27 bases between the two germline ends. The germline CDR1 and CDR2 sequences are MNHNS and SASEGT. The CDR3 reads CASSAPRKGRWRMDEQFF. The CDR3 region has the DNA TGTGCCAGCAGTGCCCCACGGAAGGGACGGTGGCGTATGGATGAGCAGTTCTTC.

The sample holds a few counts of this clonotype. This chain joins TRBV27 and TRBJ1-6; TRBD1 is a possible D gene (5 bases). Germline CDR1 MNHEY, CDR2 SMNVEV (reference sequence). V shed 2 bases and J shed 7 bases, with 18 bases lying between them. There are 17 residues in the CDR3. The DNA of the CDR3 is TGTGCCAGCAGTTTAGGGACCCGGCAGGGACCCAATTCACCCCTCCACTTT. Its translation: CASSLGTRQGPNSPLHF.

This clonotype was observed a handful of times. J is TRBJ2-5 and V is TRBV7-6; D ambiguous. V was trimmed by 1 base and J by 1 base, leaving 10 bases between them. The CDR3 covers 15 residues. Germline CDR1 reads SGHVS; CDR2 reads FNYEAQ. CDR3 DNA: TGTGCCAGCAGCTTAGAGATAGCTGCCCAAGAGACCCAGTACTTC. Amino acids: CASSLEIAAQETQYF.

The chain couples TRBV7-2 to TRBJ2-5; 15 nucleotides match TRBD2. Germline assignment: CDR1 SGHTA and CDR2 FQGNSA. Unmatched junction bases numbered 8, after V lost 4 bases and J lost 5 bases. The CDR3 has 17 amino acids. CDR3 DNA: TGTGCCAGCAGCTCAAGGACTAGCGGGGGGGCGGGTGAGACCCAGTACTTC. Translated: CASSSRTSGGAGETQYF.

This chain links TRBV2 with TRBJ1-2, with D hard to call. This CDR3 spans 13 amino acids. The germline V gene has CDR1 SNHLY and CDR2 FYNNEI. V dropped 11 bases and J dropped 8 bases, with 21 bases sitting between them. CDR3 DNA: TGTGCCGGCCGGGCCCCACCGTCCCGGGGCTACACCTTC. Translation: CAGRAPPSRGYTF.